One and the same sample provided the 8 T cell receptor beta chains below, sequenced in a study of blood T cell repertoires in COVID-19. Libraries were prepared by immunoSEQ multiplex PCR; TCRdb keeps only in-frame clonotypes and omits some of them. The sample carries roughly 330,000 clones, over 75% recorded once. Source material: peripheral blood. All receptors derive from a woman aged 45-65 years with active or convalescent COVID-19.

This chain joins TRBV20-1 and TRBJ2-1; TRBD2 aligns across 7 bases. This CDR3 comprises 17 residues. The germline gives CDR1 DFQATT, CDR2 SNEGSKA (reference sequence). Trimming took 3 bases from V and 7 from J; bases not matched to a gene: 18. CDR3 region: CSASGLVTASWGNEQFF. CDR3 in DNA: TGCAGTGCTAGTGGACTAGTCACGGCTAGCTGGGGGAATGAGCAGTTCTTC.

There are a few counts of this clone. CDR3 nucleotide sequence: TGTGCCAGCAGCTTATCCGGGACAGCCGCGAACACCGGGGAGCTGTTTTTT. This codes for CASSLSGTAANTGELFF. The chain joins TRBV7-8 to TRBJ2-2; 7 bases line up with TRBD1. Germline CDR1 reads SGHVS; CDR2 reads FQNEAQ. The length of the CDR3 is 17 residues. V shed 2 bases, J shed 0 bases, and the junction held 6 bases outside the gene matches.

The genes are TRBV7-9 and TRBJ2-7; D possibly corresponds to TRBD2 (5 bases). Trimming left V 5 bases short and J 3 bases short, with 14 bases between. The CDR3 totals 14 residues. Germline V CDR1 and CDR2: SEHNR, FQNEAQ (reference sequence). CDR3 region: CASSLLGLGYEQYF. For the CDR3, the DNA is TGTGCCAGCAGCCTACTAGGCCTAGGCTACGAGCAGTACTTC.

This rearrangement joins TRBV7-2 to TRBJ2-7; D is ambiguous. CDR1 is SGHTA and CDR2 is FQGNSA in the germline V gene. The CDR3 is 13 residues long. The V and J ends lost 1 base and 3 bases respectively, with 7 bases between them. CDR3 amino acids: CASSLVQNYEQYF. CDR3 bases: TGTGCCAGCAGCTTAGTTCAAAACTACGAGCAGTACTTC.

The genes are TRBV19 and TRBJ2-2; weak D call: TRBD1 (6 bases). This CDR3 contains 13 residues. The V end was cut by 4 bases, the J end by 5 bases, with 8 bases between. The V gene's germline CDR1 is LNHDA and CDR2 SQIVND (reference sequence). The CDR3 sequence is CASSTTGTGELFF. In DNA form, the CDR3 reads TGTGCCAGTAGTACCACAGGGACCGGGGAGCTGTTTTTT.

The chain joins TRBV9 to TRBJ1-2; no definite D call. Deletions cut 0 bases from V and 2 bases from J, with 8 bases between. Per the germline V gene, CDR1 is SGDLS and CDR2 is YYNGEE. The CDR3 is made up of 14 amino acids. CDR3 loop: CASSVGAENYGYTF. CDR3 DNA: TGTGCCAGCAGCGTAGGGGCAGAGAACTATGGCTACACCTTC. The variable domain in full, with the rest retrieved from reference TRBV9 and TRBJ1-2, is DSGVTQTPKHLITATGQRVTLRCSPRSGDLSVYWYQQSLDQGLQFLIQYYNGEERAKGNILERFSAQQFPDLHSELNLSSLELGDSALYFCASSVGAENYGYTFGSGTRLTVV.

This rearrangement joins TRBV5-5 to TRBJ2-3, with a tentative D call TRBD2 (7 bases). The CDR3 contains 15 residues. From germline, CDR1 is SGHKS and CDR2 YYEKEE (reference sequence). V shed 1 base and J shed 2 bases, with 11 bases lying between them. In DNA, the CDR3 is TGTGCCAGCAGCTTGATAGGGGGGGACACAGATACGCAGTATTTT. Protein: CASSLIGGDTDTQYF.

The chain employs TRBV18 and TRBJ1-6, with 10 bases fitting TRBD1. V dropped 6 bases and J dropped 6; count of bases not matched to a gene: 8. This CDR3 comprises 16 residues. Germline assignment: CDR1 KGHSH and CDR2 LQKENI. The CDR3 protein is CASSGTGASINSPLHF. The CDR3 DNA is TGTGCCAGCTCGGGGACAGGGGCGAGTATTAATTCACCCCTCCACTTT.